These 13 T cell receptor beta chains came from one sample sequenced in a study of shared clonotypes between healthy human individuals. Profiled with immunoSEQ multiplex PCR; TCRdb holds only in-frame clones, not every one. The sample has 700,000 to 950,000 clones; around 96% are singletons. Naive CD8 populations comprised CD45RO-negative cells positively selected for CCR7, excluding terminally differentiated effector memory CD45RA+ cells. The sample was naive CD8+ T cells sorted from blood. These receptors were obtained from a man under 40 in good health.

The rearrangement uses TRBV2 and TRBJ2-7, with 7 bases lining up with TRBD1. CDR1 SNHLY and CDR2 FYNNEI come from the germline V gene. V lost 3 bases, J lost 3 bases, and 2 bases stayed unmatched. The CDR3 runs 13 residues. CDR3 region: CASSDAGGYEQYF. For the CDR3, the DNA is TGTGCCAGCAGTGACGCAGGGGGCTACGAGCAGTACTTC.

The chain has TRBV7-9 and TRBJ1-1, with D maybe TRBD1 (5 bases). In germline, CDR1 is SEHNR, CDR2 FQNEAQ (reference sequence). CDR3 length: 13 amino acids. The V gene lost 5 bases and the J gene lost 4 bases, with 11 bases spanning the gap. The CDR3 loop reads CASSLNGGTEAFF. In nucleotides, the CDR3 is TGTGCCAGCAGCCTCAACGGGGGCACTGAAGCTTTCTTT.

This sequence joins TRBV5-6 and TRBJ1-2, with 8 bases matching TRBD1. Trimming at V came to 5 bases and at J to 8 bases, leaving 11 bases not matched to a gene. Germline V CDR1 and CDR2: SGHDT, YYEEEE. This CDR3 spans 14 amino acids. The CDR3 loop is CASRPGQGRGGYTF. The CDR3 DNA sequence: TGTGCCAGCAGACCTGGACAGGGACGGGGCGGCTACACCTTC.

The CDR3 region has the DNA TGTGCCAGCAGCTTAAGCCTCATCCCCACTGAGCAGTTCTTC. Translation: CASSLSLIPTEQFF. V usage is TRBV5-4 and J usage is TRBJ2-1; D uncertain. V dropped 2 bases and J dropped 9 bases, with 15 bases sitting between them. The CDR3 consists of 14 residues. Germline V gives CDR1 SGHNT, CDR2 YYREEE (reference sequence).

The rearrangement links TRBV14 to TRBJ1-2; D gene uncertain. CDR1 and CDR2 from the germline V gene are SGHDN and FVKESK. V was cut by 0 bases and J by 4 bases, with 15 bases left in between. The CDR3 totals 16 residues. CDR3 in DNA: TGTGCCAGCAGCCAAGATCTGGCGGTTTCGACCTATGGCTACACCTTC. It is translated as CASSQDLAVSTYGYTF.

The chain combines TRBV4-1 with TRBJ2-7; the D is unclear. The CDR3 contains 17 residues. V lost 8 bases and J 2 bases, leaving 25 bases between the germline ends. The germline V gene has CDR1 MGHRA and CDR2 YSYEKL. CDR3 DNA sequence: TGCGCCAGCGGCGGTTTAGGTGCGACCGGCCTAGCCTACGAGCAGTACTTC. This encodes CASGGLGATGLAYEQYF.

This rearrangement joins TRBV29-1 to TRBJ1-4; perhaps TRBD1 as D (6 bases). V lost 0 bases to trimming and J lost 7 bases, with 9 bases between them. Germline assignment: CDR1 SQVTM and CDR2 ANQGSEA. CDR3 size: 13 residues. In nucleotides, the CDR3 is TGCAGCGTTGAAGACGGAGGGGGTGAAAAACTGTTTTTT. Translating it yields CSVEDGGGEKLFF.

For this clone: This sample also contains other DNA sequences that code for the same CDR3. V gene TRBV28 combines with J gene TRBJ2-1, with D unclear. CDR3 length: 13 amino acids. V lost 4 bases and J lost 2, with 6 bases in between. Germline values: CDR1 MDHEN, CDR2 SYDVKM. The CDR3 protein is CASSSGTYNEQFF. For the CDR3, the DNA is TGTGCCAGCAGTTCTGGGACCTACAATGAGCAGTTCTTC.

This clone was observed once. V usage is TRBV7-2 and J usage is TRBJ2-2; 8 bases line up with TRBD1. Trimming cost V 6 bases and J 5 bases; bases outside gene matches: 11. CDR3 length: 16 residues. Germline values: CDR1 SGHTA, CDR2 FQGNSA. CDR3 bases: TGTGCCAGCAGTATATTGACAGGGGATAAAACCGGGGAGCTGTTTTTT. Translating gives CASSILTGDKTGELFF.

V gene TRBV27 combines with J gene TRBJ2-7; D possibly uses TRBD1 or TRBD2 (5 bases each). The CDR3 covers 14 residues. Per germline, CDR1 MNHEY and CDR2 SMNVEV (reference sequence). Trimming left V 6 bases short and J 6 bases short, with 18 bases between. Here the CDR3 reads CASRISGTLVEQYF. As DNA, the CDR3 is TGTGCCAGCAGGATATCCGGGACCCTTGTCGAGCAGTACTTC.

The V gene is TRBV9, the J gene TRBJ2-1, with TRBD1 identical over 9 bases. This CDR3 is 14 amino acids long. CDR1 is SGDLS and CDR2 is YYNGEE in the germline V gene. V shed 4 bases, J shed 8 bases, and the junction held 7 bases outside the gene matches. CDR3 residues: CASSSRTGVHEQFF. The CDR3 DNA reads as TGTGCCAGCAGCTCTCGGACAGGGGTTCATGAGCAGTTCTTC.

The CDR3 DNA reads as TGCAGCGTGTTCACAGGGTTAGGAACTGAAGCTTTCTTT. It is translated as CSVFTGLGTEAFF. The chain carries TRBV29-1 and TRBJ1-1; D possibly corresponds to TRBD1 (6 bases). Germline CDR1 and CDR2: SQVTM and ANQGSEA. V shed 6 bases and J shed 5 bases, with 16 bases lying between them. CDR3 size: 13 residues.

The chain joins TRBV6-5 to TRBJ1-1, with D possibly being TRBD1 (5 bases). This CDR3 has 14 residues. V was pared by 6 bases and J by 4 bases, with 15 bases between. The germline V gene has CDR1 MNHEY and CDR2 SVGAGI. The CDR3 spells CASSLSEGSTEAFF. For the CDR3, the DNA is TGTGCCAGCAGCCTTTCCGAGGGGAGCACTGAAGCTTTCTTT.